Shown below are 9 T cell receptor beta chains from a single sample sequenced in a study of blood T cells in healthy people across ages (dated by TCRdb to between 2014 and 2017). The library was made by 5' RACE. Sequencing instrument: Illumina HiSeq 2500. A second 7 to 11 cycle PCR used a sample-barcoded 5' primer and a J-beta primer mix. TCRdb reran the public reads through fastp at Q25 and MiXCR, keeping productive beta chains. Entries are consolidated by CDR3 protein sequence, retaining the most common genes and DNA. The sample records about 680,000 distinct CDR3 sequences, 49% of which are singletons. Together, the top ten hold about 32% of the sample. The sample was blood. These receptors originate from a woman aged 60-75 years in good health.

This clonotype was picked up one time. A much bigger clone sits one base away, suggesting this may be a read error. The CDR3 spells CASSRLAGQHDEQFF. In DNA, the CDR3 is TGTGCCAGCAGCCGACTCGCAGGACAGCACGATGAGCAGTTCTTC. The rearrangement links TRBV4-2 to TRBJ2-1; TRBD1 is a possible D gene (6 bases). The CDR3 has 15 residues. Germline loops: CDR1 LGHNA, CDR2 YNFKEQ. V was pared by 4 bases and J by 8 bases, with 18 bases between.

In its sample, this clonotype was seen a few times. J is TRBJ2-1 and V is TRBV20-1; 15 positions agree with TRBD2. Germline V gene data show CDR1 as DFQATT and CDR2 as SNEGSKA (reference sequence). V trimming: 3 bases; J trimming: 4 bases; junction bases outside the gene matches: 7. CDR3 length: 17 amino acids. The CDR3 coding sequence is TGCAGTGCTAGCGGACTAGCGGGAGGGCTGGGTTACAATGAGCAGTTCTTC. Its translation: CSASGLAGGLGYNEQFF.

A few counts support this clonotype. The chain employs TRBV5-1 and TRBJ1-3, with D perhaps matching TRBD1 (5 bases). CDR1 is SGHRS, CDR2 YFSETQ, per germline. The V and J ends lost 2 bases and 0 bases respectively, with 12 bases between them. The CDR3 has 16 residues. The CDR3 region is CASSLTDSFSGNTIYF. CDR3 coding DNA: TGCGCCAGCAGCTTAACCGACAGTTTCTCTGGAAACACCATATATTTT.

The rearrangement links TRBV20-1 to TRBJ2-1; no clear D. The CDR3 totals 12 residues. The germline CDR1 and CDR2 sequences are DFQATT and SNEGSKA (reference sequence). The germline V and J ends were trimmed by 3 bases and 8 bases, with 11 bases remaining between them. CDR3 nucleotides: TGCAGTGCTAGCAGGTCTTGGGATGAGCAGTTCTTC. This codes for CSASRSWDEQFF.

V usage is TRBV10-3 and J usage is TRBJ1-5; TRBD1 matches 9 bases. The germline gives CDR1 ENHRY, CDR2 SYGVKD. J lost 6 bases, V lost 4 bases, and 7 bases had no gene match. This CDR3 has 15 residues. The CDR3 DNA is TGTGCCATCAGTGGGGGGGACAGGGCAGGTCAGCCCCAGCATTTT. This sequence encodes CAISGGDRAGQPQHF.

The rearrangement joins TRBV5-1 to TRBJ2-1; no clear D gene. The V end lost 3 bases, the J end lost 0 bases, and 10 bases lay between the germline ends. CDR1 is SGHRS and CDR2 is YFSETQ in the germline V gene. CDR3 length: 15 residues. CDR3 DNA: TGCGCCAGCAGCTCGCTTGGGCCCTCCTACAATGAGCAGTTCTTC. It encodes CASSSLGPSYNEQFF.

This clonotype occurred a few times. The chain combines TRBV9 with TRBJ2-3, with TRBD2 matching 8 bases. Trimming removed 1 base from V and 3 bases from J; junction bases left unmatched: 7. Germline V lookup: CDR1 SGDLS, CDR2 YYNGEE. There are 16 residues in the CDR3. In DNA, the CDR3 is TGTGCCAGCAGCGTATACGGGAGGGCCCTGACAGATACGCAGTATTTT. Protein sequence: CASSVYGRALTDTQYF.

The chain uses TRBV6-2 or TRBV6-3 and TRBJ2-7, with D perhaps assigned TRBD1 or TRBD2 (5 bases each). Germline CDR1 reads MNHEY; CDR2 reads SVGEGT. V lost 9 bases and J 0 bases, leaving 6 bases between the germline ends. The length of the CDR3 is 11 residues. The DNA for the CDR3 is TGTGCCAGGGGGGACTCCTACGAGCAGTACTTC. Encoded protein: CARGDSYEQYF.

The CDR3: CASTGGQGYNSPLHF. Here the CDR3 DNA reads TGTGCCAGCACCGGGGGACAGGGGTATAATTCACCCCTCCACTTT. The chain carries TRBV7-9 and TRBJ1-6; 10 bases fit TRBD1. This CDR3 is 15 amino acids long. V was clipped by 7 bases and J by 4 bases; unmatched bases: 4. Looked up from germline, CDR1 is SEHNR and CDR2 is FQNEAQ (reference sequence).